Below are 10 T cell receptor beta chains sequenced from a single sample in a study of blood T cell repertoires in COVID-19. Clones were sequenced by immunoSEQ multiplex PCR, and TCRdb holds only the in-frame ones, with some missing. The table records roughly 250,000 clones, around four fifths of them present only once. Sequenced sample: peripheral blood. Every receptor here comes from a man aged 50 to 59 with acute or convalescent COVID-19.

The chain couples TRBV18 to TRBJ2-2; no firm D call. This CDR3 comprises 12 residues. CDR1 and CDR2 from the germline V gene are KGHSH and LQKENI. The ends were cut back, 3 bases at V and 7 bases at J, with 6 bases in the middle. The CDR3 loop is CASSPAVGELFF. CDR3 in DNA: TGTGCCAGCTCACCGGCTGTCGGGGAGCTGTTTTTT.

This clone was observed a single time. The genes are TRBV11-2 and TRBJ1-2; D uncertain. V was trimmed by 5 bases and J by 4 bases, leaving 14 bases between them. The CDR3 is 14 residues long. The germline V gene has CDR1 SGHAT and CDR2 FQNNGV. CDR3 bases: TGTGCCAGCAGCCCCCCAGGACGGGGCTATGGCTACACCTTC. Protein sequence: CASSPPGRGYGYTF.

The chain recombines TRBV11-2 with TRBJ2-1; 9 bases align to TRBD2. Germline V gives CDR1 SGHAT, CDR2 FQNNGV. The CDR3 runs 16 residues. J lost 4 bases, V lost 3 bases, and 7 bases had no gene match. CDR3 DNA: TGTGCCAGCAGCTTGCGACTAGCGGAGATATACAATGAGCAGTTCTTC. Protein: CASSLRLAEIYNEQFF.

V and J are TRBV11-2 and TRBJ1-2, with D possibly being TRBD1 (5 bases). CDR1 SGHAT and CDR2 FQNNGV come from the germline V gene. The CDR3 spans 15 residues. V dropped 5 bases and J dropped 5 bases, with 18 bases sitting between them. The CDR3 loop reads CASSTITGGWYGYTF. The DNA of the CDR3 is TGTGCCAGCAGCACCATCACGGGGGGTTGGTATGGCTACACCTTC.

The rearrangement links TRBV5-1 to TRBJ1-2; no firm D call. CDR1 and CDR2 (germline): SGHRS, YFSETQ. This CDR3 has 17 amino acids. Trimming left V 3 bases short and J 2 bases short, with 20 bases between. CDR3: CASSSSTLPRSNYGYTF. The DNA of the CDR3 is TGCGCCAGCAGCTCGTCCACCCTCCCTCGAAGCAACTATGGCTACACCTTC.

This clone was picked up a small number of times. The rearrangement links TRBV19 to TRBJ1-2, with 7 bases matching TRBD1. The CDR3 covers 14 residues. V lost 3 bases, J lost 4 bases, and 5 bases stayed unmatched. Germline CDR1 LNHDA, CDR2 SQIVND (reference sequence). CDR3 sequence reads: CASSIKGAGYGYTF. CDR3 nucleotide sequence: TGTGCCAGTAGTATTAAGGGGGCGGGCTATGGCTACACCTTC.

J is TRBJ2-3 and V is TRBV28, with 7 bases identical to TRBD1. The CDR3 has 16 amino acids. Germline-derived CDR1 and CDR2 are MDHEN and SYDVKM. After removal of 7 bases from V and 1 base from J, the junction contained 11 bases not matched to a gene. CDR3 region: CASIELRGLGTDTQYF. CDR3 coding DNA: TGTGCCAGCATCGAGTTGAGGGGGCTCGGCACAGATACGCAGTATTTT.

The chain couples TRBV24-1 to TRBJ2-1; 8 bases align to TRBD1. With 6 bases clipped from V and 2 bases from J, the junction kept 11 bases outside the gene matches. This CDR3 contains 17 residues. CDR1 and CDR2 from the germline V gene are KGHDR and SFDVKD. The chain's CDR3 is CATSPSSGTGPYNEQFF. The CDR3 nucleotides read TGTGCCACCAGTCCTTCCTCCGGGACAGGTCCCTACAATGAGCAGTTCTTC.

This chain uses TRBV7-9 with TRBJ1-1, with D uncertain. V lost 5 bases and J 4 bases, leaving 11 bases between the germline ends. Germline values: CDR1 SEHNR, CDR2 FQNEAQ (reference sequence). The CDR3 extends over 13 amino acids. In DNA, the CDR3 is TGTGCCAGCAGCCCCAATCGGGGCACTGAAGCTTTCTTT. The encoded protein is CASSPNRGTEAFF. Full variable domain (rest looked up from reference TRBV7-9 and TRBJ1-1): DTGVSQNPRHKITKRGQNVTFRCDPISEHNRLYWYRQTLGQGPEFLTYFQNEAQLEKSRLLSDRFSAERPKGSFSTLEIQRTEQGDSAMYLCASSPNRGTEAFFGQGTRLTVV.

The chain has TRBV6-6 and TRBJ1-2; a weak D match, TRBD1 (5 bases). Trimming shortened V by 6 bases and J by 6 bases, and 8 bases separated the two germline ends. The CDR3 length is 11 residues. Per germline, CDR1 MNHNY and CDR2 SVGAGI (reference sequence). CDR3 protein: CASREGNGYTF. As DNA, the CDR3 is TGTGCCAGCAGGGAGGGGAATGGCTACACCTTC.